These 10 T cell receptor beta chains originate from one sample sequenced in a study of response to subunit inactivated influenza vaccine. TCRdb reprocessed the RT-PCR reads with MiXCR, giving one entry per CDR3 protein. The table has over 400,000 distinct CDR3 sequences, 9.5% to 13% seen once. The sample here was PBMCs from blood, taken roughly 6 weeks after vaccination. The source is a man aged 45 to 65 who received an inactivated influenza vaccine.

The J gene is TRBJ2-3, the V gene TRBV7-2, with D possibly TRBD1 on 6 matching bases. Trimming cost V 1 base and J 6 bases, with 11 bases left between them. This CDR3 is 14 amino acids long. The germline V gene encodes CDR1 SGHTA and CDR2 FQGNSA. This CDR3 reads CASSLDQGMDTQYF. CDR3 nucleotides: TGTGCCAGCAGCTTAGATCAGGGGATGGATACGCAGTATTTT.

This clonotype was observed a few times. The chain is built from TRBV5-1 and TRBJ2-3; D is possibly TRBD1 or TRBD2 (6 bases each). There are 16 residues in the CDR3. CDR1 is SGHRS and CDR2 is YFSETQ in the germline V gene. V was shortened by 2 bases and J by 6 bases, with 19 bases between the two germline ends. The CDR3 DNA is TGCGCCAGCAGCTTCTCCCTAGGAGGGGGGTCGGATACGCAGTATTTT. The encoded protein is CASSFSLGGGSDTQYF.

This clonotype came up many times. The chain joins TRBV7-2 to TRBJ2-5; 8 bases agree with TRBD1. V shed 4 bases and J 2 bases; nucleotides not matched to a gene: 3. CDR3 length: 14 amino acids. Germline CDR1 is SGHTA and CDR2 is FQGNSA. In DNA, the CDR3 is TGTGCCAGCAGCTCCAACAGGGGGCAAGAGACCCAGTACTTC. It specifies CASSSNRGQETQYF.

This clonotype showed up many times. The chain combines TRBV5-1 with TRBJ2-7; D is undetermined. V was pared by 1 base and J by 4 bases, with 12 bases between. Per the germline V gene, CDR1 is SGHRS and CDR2 is YFSETQ. The CDR3 contains 14 residues. The CDR3 sequence is CASSLSSGGYEQYF. Here the CDR3 DNA reads TGCGCCAGCAGCTTGTCCAGTGGTGGGTACGAGCAGTACTTC. The variable domain in full, completed from reference TRBV5-1 and TRBJ2-7, reads KAGVTQTPRYLIKTRGQQVTLSCSPISGHRSVSWYQQTPGQGLQFLFEYFSETQRNKGNFPGRFSGRQFSNSRSEMNVSTLELGDSALYLCASSLSSGGYEQYFGPGTRLTVT.

The CDR3 DNA follows: TGTGCCAGCAGTTTTTCGAGCACCGGGGAGCTGTTTTTT. As protein: CASSFSSTGELFF. The chain uses TRBV12-3 or TRBV12-4 and TRBJ2-2; no definite D call. The CDR3 consists of 13 residues. V was shortened by 3 bases and J by 4 bases, with 6 bases between the two germline ends.

This clonotype occurred many times. The chain links TRBV10-3 to TRBJ2-7; TRBD2 agrees at 8 bases. V lost 6 bases to trimming and J lost 0 bases; unmatched junction nucleotides: 7. CDR1 is ENHRY, CDR2 SYGVKD, per germline. The CDR3 is 15 residues long. CDR3 DNA sequence: TGTGCCATCAGGCCCACTAGCGGCCCCTCCTACGAGCAGTACTTC. This encodes CAIRPTSGPSYEQYF.

This clonotype occurred a few times. The V call is TRBV27, the J call TRBJ1-6; D uncertain. Trimming cost V 5 bases and J 6 bases, with 14 bases left between them. Germline V gene lookup returns CDR1 MNHEY and CDR2 SMNVEV (reference sequence). The CDR3 is 15 residues long. The CDR3 DNA sequence: TGTGCCAGCAGTCCCGCCGGAGCGGGTAATTCACCCCTCCACTTT. Translated, it gives CASSPAGAGNSPLHF.

This clonotype was seen more than once but under ten times. The chain links TRBV7-2 to TRBJ2-7, with TRBD1 as a possible D gene (8 bases). V shed 4 bases and J shed 5 bases, with 15 bases lying between them. Germline CDR1 is SGHTA and CDR2 is FQGNSA. This CDR3 spans 14 amino acids. This chain's CDR3 is CASSYRGGANEQYF. The CDR3, as DNA: TGTGCCAGCAGCTACAGGGGGGGGGCGAACGAGCAGTACTTC.

The chain recombines TRBV15 with TRBJ1-4; D gene unclear. The CDR3 has 15 residues. Germline loops: CDR1 LNHNV, CDR2 YYDKDF (reference sequence). Trimming took 3 bases from V and 0 from J, leaving 8 bases between them. CDR3 in amino acids: CATSREYATNEKLFF. The CDR3 DNA reads TGTGCCACCAGCAGGGAGTATGCAACTAATGAAAAACTGTTTTTT.

This clonotype has a handful of counts. The chain employs TRBV6-5 and TRBJ1-5; 7 bases line up with TRBD1. The CDR3 has 14 amino acids. J gave up 4 bases and V 4 bases, and 4 bases lay outside the gene matches. Germline CDR1 reads MNHEY; CDR2 reads SVGAGI. The CDR3 spells CASSWDSTNQPQHF. The CDR3 nucleotides are TGTGCCAGCAGTTGGGACAGCACTAATCAGCCCCAGCATTTT.